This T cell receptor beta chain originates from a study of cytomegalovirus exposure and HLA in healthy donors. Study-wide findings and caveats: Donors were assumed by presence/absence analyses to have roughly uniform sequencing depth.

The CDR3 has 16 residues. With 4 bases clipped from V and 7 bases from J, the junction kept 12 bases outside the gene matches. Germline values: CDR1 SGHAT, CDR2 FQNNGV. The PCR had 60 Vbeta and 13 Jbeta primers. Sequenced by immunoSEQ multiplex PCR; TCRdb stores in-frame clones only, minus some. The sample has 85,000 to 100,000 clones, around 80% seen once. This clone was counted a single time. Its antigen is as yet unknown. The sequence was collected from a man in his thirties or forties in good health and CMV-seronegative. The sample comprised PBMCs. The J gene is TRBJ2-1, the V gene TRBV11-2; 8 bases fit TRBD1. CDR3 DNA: TGTGCCAGCAGCTCCTGGAGACAGGGGTTAGGAAATGAGCAGTTCTTC. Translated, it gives CASSSWRQGLGNEQFF.